The 19 T cell receptor beta chains below all came from one sample that was sequenced in a study of human T cells and chemical hapten exposure. The time point was: patch test 1, 2 weeks after DPC sensitization. Indicated treatment: therapeutic diphenylcyclopropenone sensitization with weekly scalp DPC. MiXCR was run by TCRdb on the RACE reads, yielding one entry per CDR3 protein. The repertoire holds approximately 110,000 distinct CDR3 sequences, with roughly 9.6% as singletons. The sequenced sample was whole blood, obtained in connection with sensitization to the hapten diphenylcyclopropenone (DPC). These receptors originate from a middle-aged woman with alopecia areata. Some clones in this sample may be carry-over from other donors' samples.

V gene TRBV12-3 or TRBV12-4 combines with J gene TRBJ1-4; maybe TRBD1 (5 bases). V was shortened by 4 bases and J by 8 bases, with 20 bases between the two germline ends. The CDR3 extends over 16 amino acids. CDR3 residues: CASSSNRDGRGEKLFF. In nucleotides, the CDR3 is TGTGCCAGCAGTTCCAACCGGGACGGACGTGGGGAAAAACTGTTTTTT.

This clonotype was detected ten times or more. As DNA, the CDR3 is TGTGCCAGCAGACTCAAGGAACAGGGGTCCTCCTACGAGCAGTACTTC. It codes for CASRLKEQGSSYEQYF. The chain has TRBV7-2 and TRBJ2-7, with TRBD1 matching over 7 bases. Germline V gene data show CDR1 as SGHTA and CDR2 as FQGNSA. This CDR3 comprises 16 residues. V lost 6 bases to trimming and J lost 0 bases; unmatched junction nucleotides: 11.

This clonotype was seen only a few times. V gene TRBV20-1 combines with J gene TRBJ2-4; tentative D call: TRBD2 (6 bases). V lost 3 bases, J lost 11 bases, and 11 bases lay in between. Germline loops: CDR1 DFQATT, CDR2 SNEGSKA (reference sequence). The CDR3 contains 11 residues. The CDR3 DNA reads as TGCAGTGCTAGTGGAGGGTCTGTTCAGTACTTC. Translating gives CSASGGSVQYF.

This clonotype was seen repeatedly, ten times or more. V gene TRBV15 combines with J gene TRBJ1-1, with 7 bases matching TRBD1. This CDR3 has 12 amino acids. Germline V gene data show CDR1 as LNHNV and CDR2 as YYDKDF (reference sequence). Germline trimming cut 2 bases from V and 6 bases from J; bases unmatched to any gene: 0. The DNA of the CDR3 is TGTGCCACCAGCAGACAGGGGGCTGAAGCTTTCTTT. As protein: CATSRQGAEAFF.

The gene calls are TRBV6-5 and TRBJ1-2; D is unclear. Trimming stripped 2 bases from V and 1 base from J, with 5 bases between. The CDR3 runs 13 residues. Germline CDR1 is MNHEY and CDR2 is SVGAGI. CDR3 DNA: TGTGCCAGCAGTTACAAGAGTAACTATGGCTACACCTTC. This gives the protein CASSYKSNYGYTF.

In this sample, this clonotype turned up a few times. This chain uses TRBV20-1 with TRBJ1-3; D is undetermined. The ends were cut back, 1 base at V and 3 bases at J, with 7 bases in the middle. The length of the CDR3 is 13 residues. The germline CDR1 and CDR2 sequences are DFQATT and SNEGSKA (reference sequence). CDR3 sequence reads: CSARGGFGNTIYF. The CDR3 coding sequence is TGCAGTGCTAGAGGAGGGTTTGGAAACACCATATATTTT.

This clonotype was picked up a small number of times. The gene calls are TRBV27 and TRBJ2-4; D may be TRBD1 (6 bases). Trimming stripped 2 bases from V and 10 bases from J, with 15 bases between. The CDR3 totals 14 residues. The germline V gene has CDR1 MNHEY and CDR2 SMNVEV (reference sequence). CDR3 in amino acids: CASSLGQGIGIQYF. The DNA of the CDR3 is TGTGCCAGCAGTTTAGGGCAGGGGATAGGGATTCAGTACTTC.

This clonotype came up many times. The rearrangement joins TRBV6-5 to TRBJ1-4, with D possibly being TRBD1 (6 bases). Between the trimmed V and J ends, which lost 3 bases and 7 bases, there was a span of 15 bases. Germline assignment: CDR1 MNHEY and CDR2 SVGAGI. The CDR3 extends over 15 amino acids. The DNA for the CDR3 is TGTGCCAGCAGTTATGGGGGGCGCTCCAGTGAAAAACTGTTTTTT. It encodes CASSYGGRSSEKLFF.

V and J are TRBV6-5 and TRBJ2-2; D tentatively fits TRBD1 or TRBD2 (5 bases each). The CDR3 totals 15 residues. The V gene's germline CDR1 is MNHEY and CDR2 SVGAGI. Trimming took 2 bases from V and 4 from J, leaving 11 bases between them. Here the CDR3 DNA reads TGTGCCAGCAGTTACCGGGACGGATTCACCGGGGAGCTGTTTTTT. The encoded protein is CASSYRDGFTGELFF.

This clonotype was picked up a small number of times. This chain connects TRBV4-1 to TRBJ2-7; 8 bases agree with TRBD2. Germline assignment: CDR1 MGHRA and CDR2 YSYEKL. V dropped 0 bases and J dropped 3; count of bases not matched to a gene: 13. This CDR3 comprises 18 residues. This chain's CDR3 is CASSQDGPVAGSFYEQYF. In DNA form, the CDR3 reads TGCGCCAGCAGCCAAGACGGCCCCGTAGCGGGGAGTTTCTACGAGCAGTACTTC.

The rearrangement links TRBV20-1 to TRBJ2-3, with 10 bases matching TRBD2. The CDR3 covers 15 residues. Germline V gives CDR1 DFQATT, CDR2 SNEGSKA (reference sequence). The trim removed 0 bases at V and 4 bases at J, leaving 4 bases unmatched. CDR3 loop: CSARDSSGRPDTQYF. In DNA form, the CDR3 reads TGCAGTGCTAGAGATTCTAGCGGGAGACCAGATACGCAGTATTTT.

Many counts were recorded for this clonotype. This chain joins TRBV18 and TRBJ1-6; no definite D call. Germline V CDR1 and CDR2: KGHSH, LQKENI. This CDR3 is built from 16 residues. Trimming pared 6 bases from V and 9 bases from J, leaving 21 bases between. As DNA, the CDR3 is TGTGCCAGCTCCCTCCAAAAAGGGTCGGGGAGTTCACCCCTCCACTTT. This sequence encodes CASSLQKGSGSSPLHF.

This clonotype has just a few counts. V usage is TRBV29-1 and J usage is TRBJ2-1, with TRBD2 identical over 8 bases. This CDR3 has 14 residues. Germline V lookup: CDR1 SQVTM, CDR2 ANQGSEA. With V trimmed by 4 bases and J by 9 bases, 11 bases remained unmatched. CDR3 coding DNA: TGCAGCGTTGCCCTAGGACTAGCCCTGGCTGAGCAGTTCTTC. This sequence encodes CSVALGLALAEQFF.

In its sample, this clonotype was seen a few times. The J gene is TRBJ2-3, the V gene TRBV5-8, with 8 positions matching TRBD1. In germline, CDR1 is SGHTS, CDR2 YDEGEE. CDR3 length: 15 amino acids. V shed 0 bases, J shed 2 bases, and the junction held 2 bases outside the gene matches. The CDR3 bases are TGTGCCAGCAGCTTGGGGACAGGGTTCACAGATACGCAGTATTTT. Protein product: CASSLGTGFTDTQYF.

This clonotype was detected only a few times. The V gene is TRBV6-6, the J gene TRBJ2-7, with D possibly being TRBD1 or TRBD2 (6 bases each). Trimming left V 8 bases short and J 6 bases short, with 23 bases between. Germline loops: CDR1 MNHNY, CDR2 SVGAGI (reference sequence). The CDR3 is 15 residues long. The CDR3 nucleotides read TGTGCCAGCTTACCCCTCGGGGGCGTCCCGGGCGAGCAGTACTTC. It encodes CASLPLGGVPGEQYF.

This clonotype appeared a few times. The CDR3 DNA follows: TGCGCCAGCAGCTGGGACAGCACCTATGGCTACACCTTC. Residues: CASSWDSTYGYTF. This chain uses TRBV5-1 with TRBJ1-2, with 7 bases matching TRBD1. CDR1 is SGHRS and CDR2 is YFSETQ in the germline V gene. There are 13 residues in the CDR3. Unmatched junction bases numbered 3, after V lost 3 bases and J lost 4 bases. Complete variable domain (other parts from reference TRBV5-1 and TRBJ1-2): KAGVTQTPRYLIKTRGQQVTLSCSPISGHRSVSWYQQTPGQGLQFLFEYFSETQRNKGNFPGRFSGRQFSNSRSEMNVSTLELGDSALYLCASSWDSTYGYTFGSGTRLTVV.

This clonotype was counted only a few times. The genes are TRBV18 and TRBJ2-5, with D tentatively TRBD1 (5 bases). Germline V gene lookup returns CDR1 KGHSH and CDR2 LQKENI. This CDR3 has 14 amino acids. V lost 0 bases and J lost 2, with 7 bases in between. The CDR3 region has the DNA TGTGCCAGCTCACCACCGGGGCAGCAAGAGACCCAGTACTTC. Its protein is CASSPPGQQETQYF.

V gene TRBV29-1 combines with J gene TRBJ2-3; D is perhaps TRBD2 (7 bases). Germline V lookup: CDR1 SQVTM, CDR2 ANQGSEA. The CDR3 sequence is 14 residues long. V lost 4 bases and J 2 bases, leaving 13 bases between the germline ends. This chain's CDR3 is CSVAREGVTDTQYF. The CDR3 bases are TGCAGCGTTGCCAGGGAGGGGGTCACAGATACGCAGTATTTT.

This clonotype was seen many times. The V and J genes are TRBV9 and TRBJ2-2; D is possibly TRBD1 or TRBD2 (5 bases each). V was trimmed by 4 bases and J by 8 bases, leaving 15 bases between them. The length of the CDR3 is 14 residues. Germline V gene lookup returns CDR1 SGDLS and CDR2 YYNGEE. The CDR3 spells CASSPPSGLGELFF. As DNA, the CDR3 is TGTGCCAGCAGCCCCCCTTCGGGGCTTGGGGAGCTGTTTTTT. Drawing the rest from reference TRBV9 and TRBJ2-2, the complete variable domain is DSGVTQTPKHLITATGQRVTLRCSPRSGDLSVYWYQQSLDQGLQFLIQYYNGEERAKGNILERFSAQQFPDLHSELNLSSLELGDSALYFCASSPPSGLGELFFGEGSRLTVL.